The 27 T cell receptor beta chains given below trace back to one sample, sequenced in a study of graft-versus-host responses after intestinal transplantation (dated by TCRdb to the early 2020s). No antigen is known for these receptors. To prepare the library, the immunoSEQ multiplex PCR assay was applied. TCRdb took this table from immuneACCESS and kept in-frame rearrangements with V and J called. Such tables lack part of the clones; where checked against another copy, unresolved V genes explain under half of the gap, and the rest is unexplained. The sample table contains tens of thousands of clones; only one count was recorded for about 90% of them. The ten top clones hold 5% to 6.5% of the sample. The time point label on this specimen signifies: cells obtained before transplantation from donor or recipient. This specimen consisted of unstimulated CD8+ T cells sorted from spleen or lymph node cells, obtained before intestinal transplant. The receptors were gathered from a human donor who received an intestinal transplant.

The V call is TRBV29-1, the J call TRBJ2-1; TRBD2 matches at 8 bases. CDR1 is SQVTM and CDR2 is ANQGSEA in the germline V gene. The CDR3 has 14 residues. With V trimmed by 8 bases and J by 10 bases, 16 bases remained unmatched. The CDR3 nucleotides are TGCAGCCATAAAAGAACTACTAGCGGCGACGAGCAGTTCTTC. Amino acid sequence: CSHKRTTSGDEQFF.

This chain joins TRBV7-3 and TRBJ2-3; D remains ambiguous. This CDR3 has 11 residues. The ends were cut back, 2 bases at V and 6 bases at J, with 3 bases in the middle. Germline CDR1 reads SGHTA; CDR2 reads FQGTGA. The CDR3 sequence: CASSLVDTQYF. CDR3 nucleotide sequence: TGTGCCAGCAGCTTAGTGGATACGCAGTATTTT.

The chain employs TRBV7-9 and TRBJ2-2; D gene unclear. The germline gives CDR1 SEHNR, CDR2 FQNEAQ (reference sequence). The ends were cut back, 2 bases at V and 0 bases at J, with 7 bases in the middle. The CDR3 spans 15 residues. This chain's CDR3 is CASSLNRANTGELFF. Here the CDR3 DNA reads TGTGCCAGCAGCTTAAACAGAGCGAACACCGGGGAGCTGTTTTTT.

The chain links TRBV15 to TRBJ2-1; D possibly corresponds to TRBD1 (6 bases). This CDR3 region has 20 residues. Germline V gene data show CDR1 as LNHNV and CDR2 as YYDKDF (reference sequence). V dropped 1 base and J dropped 8 bases, with 30 bases sitting between them. This CDR3 reads CATSRVGEAVVTDSGDEQFF. The CDR3 DNA reads as TGTGCCACCAGCAGAGTAGGAGAGGCGGTTGTCACAGATTCAGGGGATGAGCAGTTCTTC. Full variable domain (outside the CDR3, taken from reference TRBV15 and TRBJ2-1): DAMVIQNPRYQVTQFGKPVTLSCSQTLNHNVMYWYQQKSSQAPKLLFHYYDKDFNNEADTPDNFQSRRPNTSFCFLDIRSPGLGDTAMYLCATSRVGEAVVTDSGDEQFFGPGTRLTVL.

The chain couples TRBV6-5 to TRBJ1-4; 11 nucleotides match TRBD1. The CDR3 runs 15 residues. From germline, CDR1 is MNHEY and CDR2 SVGAGI. With V trimmed by 6 bases and J by 8 bases, 8 bases remained unmatched. CDR3 DNA: TGTGCCAGCAGGGAGGACAGGGGGCGATCGGAAAAACTGTTTTTT. Translated, it gives CASREDRGRSEKLFF.

This clone is a singleton in its sample. V gene TRBV6-1 combines with J gene TRBJ2-1; D remains unclear. The CDR3 sequence is 15 residues long. CDR1 is MNHNS, CDR2 SASEGT, per germline. With 7 bases removed from V and 7 bases from J, the gap between germline ends came to 20 bases. This CDR3 reads CASTVGWARYNEQFF. CDR3 DNA: TGTGCCAGCACGGTCGGATGGGCACGGTATAATGAGCAGTTCTTC.

The chain couples TRBV10-1 to TRBJ2-1; D tentatively fits TRBD1 or TRBD2 (5 bases each). V was trimmed by 4 bases and J by 0 bases, leaving 13 bases between them. The CDR3 spans 16 residues. Germline V gives CDR1 WNHNN, CDR2 SYGVQD (reference sequence). The CDR3 spells CASSVMGEASYNEQFF. The CDR3 coding sequence is TGCGCCAGCAGTGTAATGGGGGAAGCCTCCTACAATGAGCAGTTCTTC.

This chain links TRBV27 with TRBJ2-3, with no clear D. Germline loops: CDR1 MNHEY, CDR2 SMNVEV (reference sequence). CDR3 size: 11 residues. Trimming removed 3 bases at V and 6 bases at J, with 4 bases between. The CDR3 region has the DNA TGTGCCAGCAGTTTTAGGGATACGCAGTATTTT. As protein: CASSFRDTQYF.

This chain joins TRBV19 and TRBJ2-7; 10 bases fit TRBD1. V lost 2 bases, J lost 4 bases, and 5 bases stayed unmatched. The CDR3 is 15 residues long. The germline gives CDR1 LNHDA, CDR2 SQIVND (reference sequence). The CDR3 DNA reads as TGTGCCAGTAGTATAAGTGGGACAGGGGTTTACGAGCAGTACTTC. It yields the protein CASSISGTGVYEQYF. The whole variable domain, remainder taken from reference TRBV19 and TRBJ2-7, is DGGITQSPKYLFRKEGQNVTLSCEQNLNHDAMYWYRQDPGQGLRLIYYSQIVNDFQKGDIAEGYSVSREKKESFPLTVTSAQKNPTAFYLCASSISGTGVYEQYFGPGTRLTVT.

This rearrangement joins TRBV11-2 to TRBJ2-5; 12 bases align to TRBD1. Trimming took 7 bases from V and 4 from J; bases not matched to a gene: 10. The CDR3 consists of 16 residues. Germline V CDR1 and CDR2: SGHAT, FQNNGV. CDR3: CASILGTGGSSETQYF. The CDR3 nucleotides are TGTGCCAGCATCCTGGGGACAGGGGGCTCTTCAGAGACCCAGTACTTC.

The chain is built from TRBV12-5 and TRBJ2-7, with 7 bases lining up with TRBD2. Looked up from germline, CDR1 is LGHNT and CDR2 is FRNRAP. V shed 3 bases, J shed 4 bases, and the junction held 9 bases outside the gene matches. This CDR3 is built from 15 residues. Written as DNA, the CDR3 is TGTGCTAGTGGTTTAGGAGCGGGGACTTTTTACGAGCAGTACTTC. Translation: CASGLGAGTFYEQYF.

This chain links TRBV4-1 with TRBJ2-5, with D perhaps assigned TRBD1 or TRBD2 (6 bases each). V was clipped by 2 bases and J by 5 bases, with 15 bases between them. Germline V gene lookup returns CDR1 MGHRA and CDR2 YSYEKL. The CDR3 contains 15 residues. CDR3 region: CASSQTGFREETQYF. The CDR3 DNA follows: TGCGCCAGCAGCCAAACAGGGTTCCGGGAGGAGACCCAGTACTTC.

The genes are TRBV29-1 and TRBJ2-5; 8 bases fit TRBD1. The J segment lost 1 base and the V segment lost 3 bases, leaving 7 bases of the junction unmatched. The CDR3 is 15 amino acids. Germline V gene lookup returns CDR1 SQVTM and CDR2 ANQGSEA. The CDR3 DNA reads as TGCAGCGTTGAGCGACGACAGGGGCCCCAAGAGACCCAGTACTTC. Translating gives CSVERRQGPQETQYF.

The CDR3 loop is CSVEGADTGAYEQYF. CDR3 sequence (DNA): TGCAGCGTTGAAGGGGCCGATACAGGAGCCTACGAGCAGTACTTC. The V call is TRBV29-1, the J call TRBJ2-7; tentatively, D is TRBD1 (5 bases). Germline V lookup: CDR1 SQVTM, CDR2 ANQGSEA. The CDR3 has 15 amino acids. V was shortened by 1 base and J by 2 bases, with 15 bases between the two germline ends.

The rearrangement joins TRBV9 to TRBJ2-3; D unresolved. In germline, CDR1 is SGDLS, CDR2 YYNGEE. The CDR3 spans 15 residues. Deletions cut 1 base from V and 2 bases from J, with 11 bases between. The DNA for the CDR3 is TGTGCCAGCAGCGTAATGGGAACCCCCACAGATACGCAGTATTTT. It encodes CASSVMGTPTDTQYF.

The chain couples TRBV2 to TRBJ2-2, with TRBD2 identical over 9 bases. The CDR3 totals 18 residues. J was trimmed by 3 bases and V by 6 bases; bases with no gene match: 14. The germline V gene encodes CDR1 SNHLY and CDR2 FYNNEI. The CDR3 loop reads CASRGGTSTLGDTGELFF. The CDR3, as DNA: TGTGCCAGCAGGGGGGGGACTAGCACCCTAGGGGACACCGGGGAGCTGTTTTTT.

This rearrangement joins TRBV2 to TRBJ2-7; 7 nucleotides match TRBD1. J gave up 5 bases and V 3 bases, and 4 bases lay outside the gene matches. Per the germline V gene, CDR1 is SNHLY and CDR2 is FYNNEI. The CDR3 has 13 residues. The CDR3 DNA reads as TGTGCCAGCAGTGAGACAGGGTGGAACGAGCAGTACTTC. Residues: CASSETGWNEQYF.

The chain links TRBV7-9 to TRBJ1-3, with D unclear. Germline CDR1 is SEHNR and CDR2 is FQNEAQ (reference sequence). CDR3 length equals 11 residues. The V end lost 5 bases, the J end lost 8 bases, and 7 bases lay between the germline ends. As DNA, the CDR3 is TGTGCCAGCAGCCCGACGGACACCATATATTTT. It codes for CASSPTDTIYF.

In nucleotides, the CDR3 is TGTGCCACCAGCAGAGATAAGGGCAGCAACTATGGCTACACCTTC. This codes for CATSRDKGSNYGYTF. The J gene is TRBJ1-2, the V gene TRBV15; D gene unclear. V dropped 0 bases and J dropped 2 bases, with 10 bases sitting between them. Germline V gene sequence: CDR1 LNHNV, CDR2 YYDKDF (reference sequence). The CDR3 totals 15 residues.

This clone was observed a single time. The J gene is TRBJ2-5, the V gene TRBV27; TRBD2 might be the D (6 bases). The ends were cut back, 3 bases at V and 3 bases at J, with 8 bases in the middle. Germline V gene data show CDR1 as MNHEY and CDR2 as SMNVEV (reference sequence). The CDR3 is 13 residues long. The CDR3 sequence: CASSLTREETQYF. CDR3 DNA: TGTGCCAGCAGTTTGACTAGGGAAGAGACCCAGTACTTC.

This clone was seen a single time. V usage is TRBV5-1 and J usage is TRBJ2-1, with 10 bases identical to TRBD2. In germline, CDR1 is SGHRS, CDR2 YFSETQ. The V and J ends lost 3 bases and 7 bases, in that order; junction bases with no gene match: 10. This CDR3 spans 16 amino acids. CDR3 sequence reads: CASSSSGGAYRNEQFF. Written as DNA, the CDR3 is TGCGCCAGCAGCTCCAGCGGGGGGGCCTATCGAAATGAGCAGTTCTTC. The whole variable domain, remainder taken from reference TRBV5-1 and TRBJ2-1, is KAGVTQTPRYLIKTRGQQVTLSCSPISGHRSVSWYQQTPGQGLQFLFEYFSETQRNKGNFPGRFSGRQFSNSRSEMNVSTLELGDSALYLCASSSSGGAYRNEQFFGPGTRLTVL.

The chain uses TRBV18 and TRBJ2-1; 7 bases match TRBD2. V was clipped by 5 bases and J by 7 bases; unmatched bases: 5. Germline CDR1 is KGHSH and CDR2 is LQKENI. CDR3 length: 13 amino acids. The DNA of the CDR3 is TGTGCCAGCTCATCTAGCGGTATAAATGAGCAGTTCTTC. As protein: CASSSSGINEQFF. The full variable domain, with the rest looked up from reference TRBV18 and TRBJ2-1, is NAGVMQNPRHLVRRRGQEARLRCSPMKGHSHVYWYRQLPEEGLKFMVYLQKENIIDESGMPKERFSAEFPKEGPSILRIQQVVRGDSAAYFCASSSSGINEQFFGPGTRLTVL.

The genes are TRBV9 and TRBJ2-1; no clear D. The V gene lost 1 base and the J gene lost 4 bases, with 9 bases spanning the gap. Germline loops: CDR1 SGDLS, CDR2 YYNGEE. CDR3 length equals 14 residues. The CDR3 DNA reads as TGTGCCAGCAGCGTATATACGAGTTACAATGAGCAGTTCTTC. Translation: CASSVYTSYNEQFF.

The chain has TRBV5-6 and TRBJ2-1, with TRBD2 matching 9 bases. The germline V gene encodes CDR1 SGHDT and CDR2 YYEEEE. V gave up 1 base and J gave up 4 bases; unmatched junction bases: 3. The CDR3 totals 15 residues. The CDR3, as DNA: TGTGCCAGCAGCTTGTATAGCGGGGGTTACAATGAGCAGTTCTTC. The encoded protein is CASSLYSGGYNEQFF.

The V call is TRBV6-1, the J call TRBJ2-1; 9 bases map to TRBD2. The CDR3 consists of 16 residues. J was trimmed by 7 bases and V by 3 bases; bases with no gene match: 10. Germline CDR1 MNHNS, CDR2 SASEGT. The DNA for the CDR3 is TGTGCCAGCAGTGACGTTTTGCGCGGGAGGGGAAATGAGCAGTTCTTC. Translated, it gives CASSDVLRGRGNEQFF.

The chain links TRBV11-2 to TRBJ2-3; D is ambiguous. Germline V gene data show CDR1 as SGHAT and CDR2 as FQNNGV. V was trimmed by 1 base and J by 3 bases, leaving 17 bases between them. The CDR3 is 17 residues long. The CDR3 reads CASSLGSGLGLTDTQYF. The DNA for the CDR3 is TGTGCCAGCAGCTTAGGGTCCGGGTTGGGTCTTACAGATACGCAGTATTTT.

V gene TRBV5-5 combines with J gene TRBJ2-6; a weak D match, TRBD1 (6 bases). The germline V gene encodes CDR1 SGHKS and CDR2 YYEKEE (reference sequence). Trimming pared 4 bases from V and 3 bases from J, leaving 17 bases between. The CDR3 sequence is 17 residues long. CDR3 protein: CASSTQGLSRGANVLTF. The CDR3, as DNA: TGTGCCAGCAGCACGCAGGGGTTATCACGTGGGGCCAACGTCCTGACTTTC.